A selection of T cell receptor beta chains follows, all from one sample in a study of T cells in Graves' hyperthyroidism and ophthalmopathy. TCRdb reprocessed the multiplex PCR reads with MiXCR, giving one entry per CDR3 protein. The sample yields fewer than 450,000 distinct CDR3 sequences, about 15% seen once. The sequenced sample consisted of blood. These receptor sequences come from a woman in her thirties with Graves' hyperthyroidism that later progressed to Graves' ophthalmopathy. Each CDR3 is given with its conserved first and last residue. Fields, in order: V gene, J gene, D gene, clone size, CDR3 DNA, CDR3 protein. A D gene is named only where the DNA matches it firmly. Size is omitted from some rows. Given values are once, few, many or a class for expanded clones.

V: TRBV10-2; J: TRBJ1-5; D: -; size: many; DNA: TGCGCCAGCTCGAATACTAGTGTTGATCAGCCCCAGCATTTT; CDR3: CASSNTSVDQPQHF
V: TRBV5-1; J: TRBJ1-1; D: -; size: many; DNA: TGCGCCAGCAGCTGGCAGGTGAACACTGAAGCTTTCTTT; CDR3: CASSWQVNTEAFF
V: TRBV29-1; J: TRBJ2-7; D: -; size: many; DNA: TGCAGCGTTGAAGATAAGACCTCCTACGAGCAGTACTTC; CDR3: CSVEDKTSYEQYF
V: TRBV27; J: TRBJ2-5; D: TRBD2; size: many; DNA: TGTGCCAGCAGTCGCCTCGGCCCACCGGGGGGGGAGACCCAGTACTTC; CDR3: CASSRLGPPGGETQYF
V: TRBV19; J: TRBJ2-6; D: TRBD2; size: few; DNA: TGTGCCAGTAGTATAGGGGCTAGCGGGAGATCTGGGGCCAACGTCCTGACTTTC; CDR3: CASSIGASGRSGANVLTF
V: TRBV29-1; J: TRBJ2-1; D: -; size: -; DNA: TGCAGCGTTGAGGGTGGGGGAGCGGGCAATGAGCAGTTCTTC; CDR3: CSVEGGGAGNEQFF
V: TRBV19; J: TRBJ1-2; D: TRBD1; size: many; DNA: TGTGCCAGTAGTATCGCATCCAGGGGGCTCGGCTACACCTTC; CDR3: CASSIASRGLGYTF
V: TRBV7-9; J: TRBJ2-1; D: TRBD1; size: -; DNA: TGTGCCAGCAGCTTAAAACCGGGGACAGGTTACAATGAGCAGTTCTTC; CDR3: CASSLKPGTGYNEQFF
V: TRBV7-9; J: TRBJ1-3; D: -; size: -; DNA: TGTGCCAGCAGCCCTCGCGGGAGAACGTCTGGAAACACCATATATTTT; CDR3: CASSPRGRTSGNTIYF
V: TRBV20-1; J: TRBJ2-7; D: -; size: many; DNA: TGCAGTGCTAGAGATAGCGGAAGTACCTACGAGCAGTACTTC; CDR3: CSARDSGSTYEQYF
V: TRBV20-1; J: TRBJ1-3; D: -; size: -; DNA: TGCAGTGCTAGAGATCAGGGTTCAGGAAACACCATATATTTT; CDR3: CSARDQGSGNTIYF
V: TRBV11-2; J: TRBJ2-5; D: TRBD2; size: many; DNA: TGTGCCAGCAGGTCCGGGGTCGAGCGGGAGGAAGAGACCCAGTACTTC; CDR3: CASRSGVEREEETQYF
V: TRBV2; J: TRBJ1-3; D: -; size: -; DNA: TGTGCCAGCAGTGAAAGGACAACCAGGTCTGGAAACACCATATATTTT; CDR3: CASSERTTRSGNTIYF
V: TRBV28; J: TRBJ1-5; D: -; size: many; DNA: TGTGCCAGCAGTTCGGGGGGGGCCAGCAATCAGCCCCAGCATTTT; CDR3: CASSSGGASNQPQHF
V: TRBV25-1; J: TRBJ2-7; D: -; size: many; DNA: TGTGCCAGCAGTGACTCGGCGGCGGGCATCCACGAGCAGTACTTC; CDR3: CASSDSAAGIHEQYF
V: TRBV30; J: TRBJ2-1; D: TRBD1; size: many; DNA: TGTGCCTGGAGTGCAGGGGGCGCGTATAATGAGCAGTTCTTC; CDR3: CAWSAGGAYNEQFF
V: TRBV6-2/TRBV6-3; J: TRBJ1-4; D: -; size: -; DNA: TGTGCCAGCAGTTACGGTGGGGCAGGGCACGAAAAACTGTTTTTT; CDR3: CASSYGGAGHEKLFF
V: TRBV7-9; J: TRBJ2-7; D: TRBD1; size: many; DNA: TGTGCCAGCAGCTGGGGACAGGATAGCTCCTACGAGCAGTACTTC; CDR3: CASSWGQDSSYEQYF
V: TRBV12-3/TRBV12-4; J: TRBJ2-1; D: TRBD2; size: many; DNA: TGTGCCAGCAGTTACCCTAGCGGGGGCAGGGGCAATGAGCAGTTCTTC; CDR3: CASSYPSGGRGNEQFF
V: TRBV6-2/TRBV6-3; J: TRBJ2-1; D: TRBD1; size: many; DNA: TGTGCCAGCAGTTTGGCAGGGGGCCCACACAATGAGCAGTTCTTC; CDR3: CASSLAGGPHNEQFF
V: TRBV13; J: TRBJ2-7; D: -; size: many; DNA: TGTGCCAGCAGCTTTCGGGCCGAGCAGTACTTC; CDR3: CASSFRAEQYF
V: TRBV2; J: TRBJ2-7; D: TRBD2; size: -; DNA: TGTGCCAGCAGTGTACTAGCGGGAGCCACCCACGAGCAGTACTTC; CDR3: CASSVLAGATHEQYF
V: TRBV2; J: TRBJ1-6; D: -; size: many; DNA: TGTGCCAGCAGTCCCGGGACGGGAAATAATTCACCCCTCCACTTT; CDR3: CASSPGTGNNSPLHF
V: TRBV7-8; J: TRBJ1-3; D: -; size: many; DNA: TGTGCCAGCAGCATCCTGAACCGCGGGTTCTCTGGAAACACCATATATTTT; CDR3: CASSILNRGFSGNTIYF
V: TRBV19; J: TRBJ1-6; D: TRBD1; size: many; DNA: TGTGCCAGTAGTATAGACGGGACAGGATTTTCACCCCTCCACTTT; CDR3: CASSIDGTGFSPLHF
V: TRBV29-1; J: TRBJ1-2; D: TRBD1; size: few; DNA: TGCAGCGGCGCAAGGGACAGGGACTCCTATGGCTACACCTTC; CDR3: CSGARDRDSYGYTF
V: TRBV20-1; J: TRBJ2-5; D: -; size: -; DNA: TGCAGTGCTATGGCCGGCGGAGAGACCCAGTACTTC; CDR3: CSAMAGGETQYF
V: TRBV12-3/TRBV12-4; J: TRBJ1-5; D: TRBD1; size: many; DNA: TGTGCCAGCAGTTTAGGGACAGGGCATCAGCCCCAGCATTTT; CDR3: CASSLGTGHQPQHF
V: TRBV27; J: TRBJ1-6; D: TRBD1; size: many; DNA: TGTGCCAGCAGTGGTATCGGGACAGGAAATAATTCACCCCTCCACTTT; CDR3: CASSGIGTGNNSPLHF
V: TRBV19; J: TRBJ1-5; D: -; size: many; DNA: TGTGCCAGTAGTATGGCCGGGACGCGGGTTAGCAATCAGCCCCAGCATTTT; CDR3: CASSMAGTRVSNQPQHF
V: TRBV7-2; J: TRBJ2-4; D: -; size: many; DNA: TGTGCCAGCAGCTTCGGGTGGCGGAAGGATGGGTACATTCAGTACTTC; CDR3: CASSFGWRKDGYIQYF
V: TRBV2; J: TRBJ2-5; D: -; size: many; DNA: TGTGCCAGCAGTGACCGTCTAGCAGAGACCCAGTACTTC; CDR3: CASSDRLAETQYF
V: TRBV27; J: TRBJ1-2; D: -; size: -; DNA: TGTGCCAGCAGTTTAACGGGCGTCCTATCCGGCTATGGCTACACCTTC; CDR3: CASSLTGVLSGYGYTF
V: TRBV10-3; J: TRBJ1-1; D: TRBD1; size: many; DNA: TGTGCCATCAGTGAGTCGACAGGGCCGAACACTGAAGCTTTCTTT; CDR3: CAISESTGPNTEAFF
V: TRBV20-1; J: TRBJ2-7; D: -; size: many; DNA: TGCAGTGCTAGTCGGGCCGGGGCATCCTACGAGCAGTACTTC; CDR3: CSASRAGASYEQYF
V: TRBV6-1; J: TRBJ2-2; D: TRBD2; size: few; DNA: TGTGCCAGCAGTGAATATGGCGGGAGGGTAACTCCCGGGGAGCTGTTTTTT; CDR3: CASSEYGGRVTPGELFF
V: TRBV20-1; J: TRBJ1-1; D: -; size: -; DNA: TGCAGTGCCAGCCGTGGGGGGAACACTGAAGCTTTCTTT; CDR3: CSASRGGNTEAFF
V: TRBV6-5; J: TRBJ1-2; D: -; size: -; DNA: TGTGCCAGCAGTTACGACAGCCTCGGAGGCTACACCTTC; CDR3: CASSYDSLGGYTF
V: TRBV5-1; J: TRBJ2-1; D: TRBD1; size: many; DNA: TGCGCCAGCAGCAAGACATGGGGGACAGGGGGCTTCGATGAGCAGTTCTTC; CDR3: CASSKTWGTGGFDEQFF
V: TRBV12-3/TRBV12-4; J: TRBJ2-7; D: TRBD1; size: -; DNA: TGTGCCAGCAGGACAGGGGGCATCAACGAGCAGTACTTC; CDR3: CASRTGGINEQYF
V: TRBV19; J: TRBJ2-3; D: -; size: many; DNA: TGTGCCAGTAGTATCGTTGCGGATTTCACAGATACGCAGTATTTT; CDR3: CASSIVADFTDTQYF
V: TRBV6-2/TRBV6-3; J: TRBJ1-5; D: TRBD1; size: -; DNA: TGTGCCAGCGACGGGACAGATAGCAATCAGCCCCAGCATTTT; CDR3: CASDGTDSNQPQHF
V: TRBV5-1; J: TRBJ1-4; D: TRBD1; size: few; DNA: TGCGCCAGCAGCTGGGGGACAGGGGGTCGTAATGAAAAACTGTTTTTT; CDR3: CASSWGTGGRNEKLFF
V: TRBV5-1; J: TRBJ1-3; D: -; size: -; DNA: TGCGTCAGCAGCTTGGCCGGTATTGGCTCTGGAAACACCATATATTTT; CDR3: CVSSLAGIGSGNTIYF
V: TRBV12-3/TRBV12-4; J: TRBJ2-1; D: -; size: many; DNA: TGTGCCAGCAGTCGGACAGCCTACAATGAGCAGTTCTTC; CDR3: CASSRTAYNEQFF
V: TRBV28; J: TRBJ2-7; D: TRBD2; size: many; DNA: TGTGCCAGCAGTATCGTGGGGGAGGGGTCCTACGAGCAGTACTTC; CDR3: CASSIVGEGSYEQYF
V: TRBV20-1; J: TRBJ1-5; D: -; size: -; DNA: TGCAGTGCTAGAGCGACGGGAACTTATAGCAATCAGCCCCAGCATTTT; CDR3: CSARATGTYSNQPQHF
V: TRBV3-1; J: TRBJ1-4; D: -; size: few; DNA: TGTGCCGGCAGCCAAGACCCCTCGACGAATGAAAAACTGTTTTTT; CDR3: CAGSQDPSTNEKLFF
V: TRBV24-1; J: TRBJ2-5; D: TRBD2; size: -; DNA: TGTGCCACCAGTGATCTGGGGGGGAGTAAGGAGACCCAGTACTTC; CDR3: CATSDLGGSKETQYF